The 21 T cell receptor beta chains given below trace back to one sample, sequenced in a study of neurological immune-mediated disorders. Each CDR3 protein is one row after TCRdb ran MiXCR on the 5' RACE reads. There are tens of thousands of distinct CDR3 sequences in the sample; just under 6.5% occur only once, and about 0.54% lies in the top ten. The sequencing input was CD4+ T cells from blood. The receptors were sampled from a woman in her thirties or forties in good health.

This clonotype was seen repeatedly, ten times or more. V usage is TRBV20-1 and J usage is TRBJ2-1, with 8 bases fitting TRBD2. Per the germline V gene, CDR1 is DFQATT and CDR2 is SNEGSKA (reference sequence). Unmatched junction bases numbered 12, after V lost 5 bases and J lost 12 bases. The CDR3 is 13 amino acids. This chain's CDR3 is CSAAQVAGTSQFF. The CDR3 DNA sequence: TGCAGTGCTGCGCAGGTAGCGGGAACGTCGCAGTTCTTC.

This clonotype was observed a few times. The chain has TRBV5-1 and TRBJ1-1; TRBD1 aligns across 7 bases. Losses at the gene ends were 0 bases for V and 1 base for J; bases not matched to a gene: 3. This CDR3 contains 15 residues. CDR1 is SGHRS and CDR2 is YFSETQ in the germline V gene. CDR3 loop: CASSLEGAENTEAFF. CDR3 bases: TGCGCCAGCAGCTTGGAGGGGGCAGAGAACACTGAAGCTTTCTTT.

There are many counts of this clonotype. The CDR3 bases are TGCAGTGTTGCGCCCCATTTTCGCGGGGTCACAGATACGCAGTATTTT. Its protein is CSVAPHFRGVTDTQYF. The chain joins TRBV20-1 to TRBJ2-3; possibly TRBD2 for D (6 bases). The V end was cut by 7 bases, the J end by 2 bases, with 22 bases between. CDR1 is DFQATT and CDR2 is SNEGSKA in the germline V gene (reference sequence). The CDR3 totals 16 residues.

In this sample, this clonotype turned up many times. This chain links TRBV20-1 with TRBJ2-1; TRBD1 aligns across 9 bases. The V gene's germline CDR1 is DFQATT and CDR2 SNEGSKA (reference sequence). The CDR3 has 17 residues. Losses at the gene ends were 5 bases for V and 8 bases for J; bases not matched to a gene: 19. The CDR3 is CSAFRILTGGFLHEQFF. DNA of the CDR3: TGCAGTGCTTTCCGAATACTAACAGGGGGCTTTTTACATGAGCAGTTCTTC.

The rearrangement uses TRBV24-1 and TRBJ1-1, with TRBD1 as a possible D gene (6 bases). The CDR3 covers 15 residues. V was pared by 2 bases and J by 1 base, with 10 bases between. The germline gives CDR1 KGHDR, CDR2 SFDVKD. Here the CDR3 DNA reads TGTGCCACCAGTGATTCCGGACAGCCGAACACTGAAGCTTTCTTT. The encoded protein is CATSDSGQPNTEAFF.

This clonotype has a count of ten or more. The gene calls are TRBV3-1 and TRBJ1-2; 8 bases map to TRBD1. V was clipped by 0 bases and J by 7 bases; unmatched bases: 4. This CDR3 contains 14 residues. CDR1 is LGHDT and CDR2 is YNNKEL in the germline V gene (reference sequence). In DNA form, the CDR3 reads TGTGCCAGCAGCCAAGAGGCAGGGGGCAGTGGCTACACCTTC. This encodes CASSQEAGGSGYTF.

This clonotype has at least ten counts. This CDR3 reads CASSKEDPSRDPTDTQYF. The CDR3 bases are TGTGCCAGCAGCAAAGAGGATCCGTCCAGGGACCCCACAGATACGCAGTATTTT. The chain is built from TRBV21-1 and TRBJ2-3; TRBD1 was called by the table and not checked on the DNA. TRBV21-1 is annotated as a pseudogene. This CDR3 region has 18 residues.

This clonotype appeared many times. This chain uses TRBV5-1 with TRBJ2-3, with D uncertain. The CDR3 has 14 amino acids. The V end was cut by 0 bases, the J end by 6 bases, with 11 bases between. Germline values: CDR1 SGHRS, CDR2 YFSETQ. The CDR3 bases are TGCGCCAGCAGCTTGGAGGGCGGAAGGGATACGCAGTATTTT. Translated: CASSLEGGRDTQYF.

This clonotype has at least ten counts. V and J are TRBV15 and TRBJ2-3, with a possible D match to TRBD1 (5 bases). V was trimmed by 8 bases and J by 5 bases, leaving 14 bases between them. The V gene's germline CDR1 is LNHNV and CDR2 YYDKDF (reference sequence). The CDR3 has 13 amino acids. DNA of the CDR3: TGTGCCACCGGATGGGGCGGTCTAGATACGCAGTATTTT. Translating gives CATGWGGLDTQYF.

This clonotype was picked up many times. The chain employs TRBV5-6 and TRBJ2-1; TRBD2 agrees at 12 bases. The CDR3 runs to 15 residues. Germline assignment: CDR1 SGHDT and CDR2 YYEEEE. V lost 4 bases and J lost 9; bases outside the gene matches: 8. The CDR3 loop reads CASSRQGLAGSEQFF. In DNA form, the CDR3 reads TGTGCCAGCAGCCGACAGGGACTAGCGGGTAGTGAGCAGTTCTTC.

This chain uses TRBV6-1 with TRBJ1-5, with 10 bases fitting TRBD1. The V segment lost 4 bases and the J segment 1 base; nucleotides outside the gene matches: 16. In germline, CDR1 is MNHNS, CDR2 SASEGT. This CDR3 has 20 amino acids. The CDR3 nucleotides read TGTGCCAGCAGTGTTAAGGGACAGGGGATTGAGTGGATAAGCAATCAGCCCCAGCATTTT. Translated, it gives CASSVKGQGIEWISNQPQHF.

This clonotype was observed at least ten times. This chain links TRBV5-1 with TRBJ2-7; D not resolved. The length of the CDR3 is 14 residues. Germline V gene sequence: CDR1 SGHRS, CDR2 YFSETQ. V lost 2 bases, J lost 6 bases, and 15 bases lay in between. The CDR3 loop is CASSLPGLLVEQYF. CDR3 nucleotides: TGCGCCAGCAGCTTACCGGGCCTCCTAGTCGAGCAGTACTTC. Drawing the rest from reference TRBV5-1 and TRBJ2-7, the complete variable domain is KAGVTQTPRYLIKTRGQQVTLSCSPISGHRSVSWYQQTPGQGLQFLFEYFSETQRNKGNFPGRFSGRQFSNSRSEMNVSTLELGDSALYLCASSLPGLLVEQYFGPGTRLTVT.

This clonotype was detected ten times or more. This chain joins TRBV7-2 and TRBJ2-7; 11 bases agree with TRBD2. The V segment lost 5 bases and the J segment 3 bases; nucleotides outside the gene matches: 6. The CDR3 contains 15 residues. Germline V gene sequence: CDR1 SGHTA, CDR2 FQGNSA. As DNA, the CDR3 is TGTGCCAGCAGCCCCACGGGACTAGCGGTCTACGAGCAGTACTTC. Amino acids: CASSPTGLAVYEQYF. Full variable domain (remainder filled in from reference TRBV7-2 and TRBJ2-7): GAGVSQSPSNKVTEKGKDVELRCDPISGHTALYWYRQSLGQGLEFLIYFQGNSAPDKSGLPSDRFSAERTGGSVSTLTIQRTQQEDSAVYLCASSPTGLAVYEQYFGPGTRLTVT.

At least ten counts were recorded for this clonotype. The chain uses TRBV6-6 and TRBJ1-1; D not certain. Trimming shortened V by 5 bases and J by 2 bases, and 12 bases separated the two germline ends. This CDR3 is 14 amino acids long. CDR1 and CDR2 from the germline V gene are MNHNY and SVGAGI (reference sequence). CDR3 sequence (DNA): TGTGCCAGCAGTCCAATGATAATCAACACTGAAGCTTTCTTT. It specifies CASSPMIINTEAFF.

Ten or more counts support this clonotype. The gene calls are TRBV5-1 and TRBJ1-1; tentatively, D is TRBD1 (5 bases). CDR1 and CDR2 (germline): SGHRS, YFSETQ. V dropped 0 bases and J dropped 4 bases, with 7 bases sitting between them. CDR3 length equals 13 residues. The DNA for the CDR3 is TGCGCCAGCAGCTTGGCAGGGCCCACTGAAGCTTTCTTT. As protein: CASSLAGPTEAFF.

This clonotype was counted many times. This chain links TRBV20-1 with TRBJ2-4; D gene unclear. CDR1 is DFQATT, CDR2 SNEGSKA, per germline (reference sequence). The CDR3 consists of 13 residues. The ends were cut back, 2 bases at V and 3 bases at J, with 8 bases in the middle. The CDR3 DNA is TGCAGTGCTAGACTAGGGATCAAAAACATTCAGTACTTC. It encodes CSARLGIKNIQYF.

This clonotype showed up many times. V gene TRBV5-1 combines with J gene TRBJ1-1; D remains ambiguous. V lost 6 bases, J lost 1 base, and 4 bases lay in between. Germline CDR1 and CDR2: SGHRS and YFSETQ. The CDR3 consists of 11 residues. The CDR3: CASNTNTEAFF. The DNA of the CDR3 is TGCGCCAGCAACACGAACACTGAAGCTTTCTTT.

This clonotype is labeled medium-sized. The chain combines TRBV28 with TRBJ2-7, with a possible D match to TRBD2 (5 bases). This CDR3 has 15 amino acids. V dropped 3 bases and J dropped 0 bases, with 12 bases sitting between them. The V gene's germline CDR1 is MDHEN and CDR2 SYDVKM. CDR3 nucleotide sequence: TGTGCCAGCAGTTTCGGCGCTGGGAGCTCCTACGAGCAGTACTTC. Amino acid sequence: CASSFGAGSSYEQYF.

At least ten counts were recorded for this clonotype. J is TRBJ1-1 and V is TRBV14; D remains ambiguous. Per germline, CDR1 SGHDN and CDR2 FVKESK. Trimming removed 1 base from V and 10 bases from J, with 13 bases in between. The CDR3 spans 13 residues. Written as DNA, the CDR3 is TGTGCCAGCAGCCAAGCCAGGTCGTCGGGAGCTTTCTTT. This translates into CASSQARSSGAFF. Complete variable domain (other parts from reference TRBV14 and TRBJ1-1): EAGVTQFPSHSVIEKGQTVTLRCDPISGHDNLYWYRRVMGKEIKFLLHFVKESKQDESGMPNNRFLAERTGGTYSTLKVQPAELEDSGVYFCASSQARSSGAFFGQGTRLTVV.

This clonotype was recorded at least ten times. The chain links TRBV6-5 to TRBJ1-2; TRBD1 matches 9 bases. The CDR3 totals 15 residues. V was clipped by 6 bases and J by 7 bases; unmatched bases: 12. CDR1 is MNHEY, CDR2 SVGAGI, per germline. Here the CDR3 DNA reads TGTGCCAGCAGGGACGACCTAGGACAGGGGTTTGGCTACACCTTC. The encoded protein is CASRDDLGQGFGYTF.

This clonotype showed up just once. This chain connects TRBV5-4 to TRBJ2-5, with D possibly TRBD2 on 7 matching bases. Trimming shortened V by 7 bases and J by 4 bases, and 17 bases separated the two germline ends. The length of the CDR3 is 14 residues. Per the germline V gene, CDR1 is SGHNT and CDR2 is YYREEE (reference sequence). The CDR3 loop reads CASHEPGGRETQYF. The CDR3 DNA is TGTGCCAGCCATGAGCCGGGGGGCCGAGAGACCCAGTACTTC. Based on the CDR3 plus reference TRBV5-4 and TRBJ2-5, the full variable domain is ETGVTQSPTHLIKTRGQQVTLRCSSQSGHNTVSWYQQALGQGPQFIFQYYREEENGRGNFPPRFSGLQFPNYSSELNVNALELDDSALYLCASHEPGGRETQYFGPGTRLLVL.